What follows are 16 T cell receptor beta chains derived from one specimen sequenced in a study of T cells in women clearing cervical HPV infection. Assay: immunoSEQ multiplex PCR; the TCRdb copy retains only in-frame clones and omits some. The sample data list around 30,000 clones. Source material: blood buffy coat. The receptors here all came from a woman between 18 and 69 years old with a cervical HPV16 infection that either progressed to CIN3+ or cleared (not recorded which).

Of note for this clone: The read ends 3 residues shy of where the CDR3 ends; the end is completed using the germline J gene. The chain recombines TRBV2 with TRBJ2-3; D remains ambiguous. The CDR3 runs 12 residues. The germline gives CDR1 SNHLY, CDR2 FYNNEI. CDR3 in amino acids: CASSEARQTQYF. The CDR3 bases that were read are TGTGCCAGCAGTGAAGCACGCCAGACG.

As concerns this clone: The CDR3 extends 3 residues past the end of the read, so its final part is completed from the germline J gene. This rearrangement joins TRBV5-1 to TRBJ2-5; 10 positions agree with TRBD1. CDR3 length: 17 residues. Losses at the gene ends were 4 bases for V and 4 bases for J; bases not matched to a gene: 13. Germline V gene data show CDR1 as SGHRS and CDR2 as YFSETQ. The CDR3 sequence: CASSRNPMDRGGETQYF. The covered CDR3 bases are TGCGCCAGCAGCCGTAACCCTATGGACAGGGGGGGAGAGACC.

Comment on this clone: The missing CDR3 end, 3 residues past where the read stops, is filled in from the germline J gene. This rearrangement joins TRBV7-2 to TRBJ2-3; 8 nucleotides line up with TRBD2. The V gene's germline CDR1 is SGHTA and CDR2 FQGNSA. This CDR3 comprises 14 residues. Incomplete CDR3 DNA: TGTGCCAGCAGCTTAGACGGGGGGGAAGAGACG. The encoded protein is CASSLDGGEET. The whole CDR3 region reads CASSLDGGEETQYF. The full variable domain, its missing parts supplied by reference TRBV7-2 and TRBJ2-3, is GAGVSQSPSNKVTEKGKDVELRCDPISGHTALYWYRQSLGQGLEFLIYFQGNSAPDKSGLPSDRFSAERTGGSVSTLTIQRTQQEDSAVYLCASSLDGGEETQYFGPGTRLTVL.

Details on this clone: The read terminates 3 residues before the CDR3 end, so the remaining end is supplied by the germline J gene. The chain recombines TRBV18 with TRBJ2-3; a possible D gene is TRBD1 (6 bases). Germline CDR1 KGHSH, CDR2 LQKENI. The CDR3 is 15 residues long. The CDR3 bases that were read are TGTGCCAGCTCACCGACAGGTATGGTGGATCAGCCG. As protein: CASSPTGMVDQP. The entire CDR3 protein reads CASSPTGMVDQPQYF.

Regarding this clone: The read stops 3 residues short of the end of the CDR3; the missing end is completed from the germline J gene. The chain links TRBV20-1 to TRBJ2-2, with D possibly being TRBD1 (6 bases). This CDR3 spans 14 amino acids. CDR1 is DFQATT, CDR2 SNEGSKA, per germline (reference sequence). V gave up 2 bases and J gave up 3 bases, with 10 bases separating them. The CDR3 protein is CSARQQGYTGELFF. The CDR3 DNA, read in part, is TGCAGTGCTAGACAACAGGGTTACACCGGGGAG.

Remarks on this clone: The read halts 3 residues ahead of the CDR3 end, with the missing end drawn from the germline J gene. This chain links TRBV28 with TRBJ2-3, with TRBD1 matching over 8 bases. Germline lookup yields CDR1 MDHEN and CDR2 SYDVKM. The CDR3 loop spans 16 amino acids. The part of the CDR3 DNA that was read is TGTGCCAGCAGGCACCTACAGGGGGTGGTGGATCAGCCG. Protein sequence: CASRHLQGVVDQP. The full CDR3 protein reads CASRHLQGVVDQPQYF.

Concerning this clone: A read error may account for a junction end that differs from germline. The CDR3 DNA, read in part, is TGCGCCAGCAGCGAGGGACAGGGCGCAGAGACG. This codes for CASSEGQGAET. The whole CDR3 protein is CASSEGQGAETQYF. The V and J genes are TRBV5-1 and TRBJ2-3; 9 nucleotides agree with TRBD1. Sequencing ends 3 residues short of the CDR3 end; the germline J gene provides the rest. The length of the CDR3 is 14 residues. Germline lookup yields CDR1 SGHRS and CDR2 YFSETQ.

A note on this clone: The read halts 3 residues ahead of the CDR3 end, with the missing end drawn from the germline J gene. The rearrangement joins TRBV19 to TRBJ1-2; D unclear. CDR3 size: 16 residues. Germline CDR1 and CDR2: LNHDA and SQIVND (reference sequence). The covered CDR3 bases are TGTGCCAGTAGTATAGACGGGGTATTCTCCTACAATGAC. As protein: CASSIDGVFSYND. The entire CDR3 reads CASSIDGVFSYNDYTF.

Concerning this clone itself: The CDR3 end lies 3 residues beyond the end of the read and is filled in from the germline J gene. V usage is TRBV4-2 and J usage is TRBJ1-1; 9 nucleotides match TRBD1. Looked up from germline, CDR1 is LGHNA and CDR2 is YNFKEQ. This CDR3 is built from 20 residues. V shed 4 bases and J 5 bases; nucleotides not matched to a gene: 23. This chain's CDR3 is CASSPPRTGARLVRETEAFF. The CDR3 bases that were read are TGTGCCAGCAGCCCCCCCCGGACAGGGGCGCGTCTCGTACGCGAAACTGAA.

Turning to this clone: Coverage ceases 3 residues before the CDR3 finishes, and the germline J gene fills in the end. The rearrangement uses TRBV18 and TRBJ2-1; 8 nucleotides align to TRBD2. The V gene's germline CDR1 is KGHSH and CDR2 LQKENI. The CDR3 consists of 15 residues. Trimming cost V 3 bases and J 6 bases; bases outside gene matches: 7. The DNA read from the CDR3 is TGTGCCAGCTCACCCCAGGCGGGGGGCTCCAATGAG. Translating gives CASSPQAGGSNE. The full CDR3 is CASSPQAGGSNEQFF.

With regard to this clone: The read ends 3 residues shy of where the CDR3 ends; the end is completed using the germline J gene. The rearrangement links TRBV20-1 to TRBJ2-5, with D possibly TRBD1 on 7 matching bases. Looked up from germline, CDR1 is DFQATT and CDR2 is SNEGSKA (reference sequence). The CDR3 is 16 amino acids. The sequenced part of the CDR3 DNA is TGCAGTGCTAGAGACCCCAGGGGGGTTAGGACAGATACC. Translation: CSARDPRGVRTDT. From start to end, the CDR3 is CSARDPRGVRTDTQYF.

Comment on this clone: The read comes to an end 3 residues before the CDR3 does, leaving the germline J gene to fill in the end. The genes are TRBV5-4 and TRBJ2-5; possibly TRBD2 for D (5 bases). The CDR3 has 13 residues. Germline V CDR1 and CDR2: SGHNT, YYREEE (reference sequence). V was clipped by 5 bases and J by 2 bases, with 10 bases between them. CDR3: CASRDLGQETQYF. The CDR3 DNA, read in part, is TGTGCCAGCAGGGACTTGGGGCAAGAGACC. Filled out from reference TRBV5-4 and TRBJ2-5, the complete variable domain reads ETGVTQSPTHLIKTRGQQVTLRCSSQSGHNTVSWYQQALGQGPQFIFQYYREEENGRGNFPPRFSGLQFPNYSSELNVNALELDDSALYLCASRDLGQETQYFGPGTRLLVL.

As to this clone: The read stops 3 residues short of the end of the CDR3; the missing end is completed from the germline J gene. This chain links TRBV20-1 with TRBJ2-2, with D tentatively TRBD2 (5 bases). This CDR3 is 18 amino acids long. CDR1 is DFQATT, CDR2 SNEGSKA, per germline (reference sequence). The CDR3 sequence: CSARHAGLTPLYNSPLFF. CDR3 bases read: TGCAGTGCTCGCCACGCCGGACTTACGCCCCTCTATAATTCACCG.

The CDR3 DNA, read in part, is TGTGCCAGCAGCTCCCCTATTGGGGGCAGAAACACC. This codes for CASSSPIGGRNT. In full, the CDR3 reads CASSSPIGGRNTIYF. The chain is built from TRBV7-9 and TRBJ1-3; perhaps TRBD1 as D (6 bases). The CDR3 extends 3 residues past the end of the read, so its final part is completed from the germline J gene. CDR1 SEHNR and CDR2 FQNEAQ come from the germline V gene (reference sequence). The CDR3 totals 15 residues. V was clipped by 4 bases and J by 5 bases, with 15 bases between them. Full variable domain (rest looked up from reference TRBV7-9 and TRBJ1-3): DTGVSQNPRHKITKRGQNVTFRCDPISEHNRLYWYRQTLGQGPEFLTYFQNEAQLEKSRLLSDRFSAERPKGSFSTLEIQRTEQGDSAMYLCASSSPIGGRNTIYFGEGSWLTVV.

Of note for this clone: The CDR3 end is not reached by the read, which stops 3 residues before it; the germline J gene fills it in. This rearrangement joins TRBV19 to TRBJ1-1; no definite D call. Trimming cost V 7 bases and J 0 bases, with 9 bases left between them. Germline V gives CDR1 LNHDA, CDR2 SQIVND (reference sequence). The CDR3 covers 13 residues. Partial CDR3 DNA: TGTGCCAGTATTGGACTCATGAACACTGAA. Translated, it gives CASIGLMNTE. The entire CDR3 protein is CASIGLMNTEAFF.

As for this clone: Read data end 3 residues before the CDR3 end; the end is taken from the germline J gene. J is TRBJ2-3 and V is TRBV19; 9 bases are a match to TRBD2. The CDR3 extends over 17 amino acids. Germline lookup yields CDR1 LNHDA and CDR2 SQIVND (reference sequence). Trimming at V came to 6 bases and at J to 5 bases, leaving 15 bases not matched to a gene. CDR3 residues: CASRRLLGGGAVDTQYF. Incomplete CDR3 DNA: TGTGCCAGTAGAAGACTTCTAGGCGGGGGGGCCGTAGATACG. The entire variable domain, with the rest obtained from reference TRBV19 and TRBJ2-3, is as follows: DGGITQSPKYLFRKEGQNVTLSCEQNLNHDAMYWYRQDPGQGLRLIYYSQIVNDFQKGDIAEGYSVSREKKESFPLTVTSAQKNPTAFYLCASRRLLGGGAVDTQYFGPGTRLTVL.